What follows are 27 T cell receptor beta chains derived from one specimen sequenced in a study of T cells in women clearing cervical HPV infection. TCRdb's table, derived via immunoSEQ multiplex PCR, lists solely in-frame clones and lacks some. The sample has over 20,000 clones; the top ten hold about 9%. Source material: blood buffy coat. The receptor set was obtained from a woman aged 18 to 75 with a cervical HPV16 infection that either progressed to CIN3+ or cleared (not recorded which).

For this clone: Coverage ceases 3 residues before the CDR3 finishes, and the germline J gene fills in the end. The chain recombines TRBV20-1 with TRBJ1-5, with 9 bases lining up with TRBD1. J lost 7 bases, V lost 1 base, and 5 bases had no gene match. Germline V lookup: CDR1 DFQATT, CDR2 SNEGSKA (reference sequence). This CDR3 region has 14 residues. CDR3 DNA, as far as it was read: TGCAGTGCTAGAGCCGGGACAGGGATGCAGCCC. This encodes CSARAGTGMQP. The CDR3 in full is CSARAGTGMQPQHF.

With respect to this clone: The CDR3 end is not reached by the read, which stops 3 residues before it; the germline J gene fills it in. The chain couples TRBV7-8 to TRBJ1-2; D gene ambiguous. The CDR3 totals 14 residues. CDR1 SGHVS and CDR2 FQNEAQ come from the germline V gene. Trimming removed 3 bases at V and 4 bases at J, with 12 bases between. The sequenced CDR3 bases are TGTGCCAGCAGCTTCGTCGGGTTCCCCTATGGC. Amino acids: CASSFVGFPYG. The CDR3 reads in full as CASSFVGFPYGYTF.

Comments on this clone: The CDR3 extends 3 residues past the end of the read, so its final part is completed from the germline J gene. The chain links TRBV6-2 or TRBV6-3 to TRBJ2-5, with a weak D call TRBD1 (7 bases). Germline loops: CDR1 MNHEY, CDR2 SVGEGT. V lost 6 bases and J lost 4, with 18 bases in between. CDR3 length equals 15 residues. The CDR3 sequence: CASSRGTALLETQYF. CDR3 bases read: TGTGCCAGCAGCCGCGGGACAGCTTTGTTAGAGACC.

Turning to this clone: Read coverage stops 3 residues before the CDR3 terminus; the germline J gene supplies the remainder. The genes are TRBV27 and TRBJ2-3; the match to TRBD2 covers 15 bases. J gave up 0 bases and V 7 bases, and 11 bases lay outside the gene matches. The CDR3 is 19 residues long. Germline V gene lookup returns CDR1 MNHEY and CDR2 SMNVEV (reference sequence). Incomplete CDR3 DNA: TGTGCCAGCAAACCTCTCGGACTAGCGGGAGGGACTAGCACAGATACG. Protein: CASKPLGLAGGTSTDT. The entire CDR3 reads CASKPLGLAGGTSTDTQYF.

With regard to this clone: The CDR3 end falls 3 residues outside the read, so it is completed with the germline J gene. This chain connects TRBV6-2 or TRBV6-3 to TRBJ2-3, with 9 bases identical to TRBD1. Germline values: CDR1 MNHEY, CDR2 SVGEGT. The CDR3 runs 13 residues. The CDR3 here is CASSYSYRGPQYF. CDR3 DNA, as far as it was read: TGTGCCAGCAGTTACTCGTACAGGGGGCCG.

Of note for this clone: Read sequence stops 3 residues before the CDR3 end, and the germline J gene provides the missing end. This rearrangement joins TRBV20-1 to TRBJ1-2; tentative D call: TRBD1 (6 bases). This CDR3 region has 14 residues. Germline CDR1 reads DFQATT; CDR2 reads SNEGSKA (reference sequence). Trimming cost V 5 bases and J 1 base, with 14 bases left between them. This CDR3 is CSAYTGTINYGYTF. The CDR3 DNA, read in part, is TGCAGTGCTTACACAGGGACCATTAACTATGGC.

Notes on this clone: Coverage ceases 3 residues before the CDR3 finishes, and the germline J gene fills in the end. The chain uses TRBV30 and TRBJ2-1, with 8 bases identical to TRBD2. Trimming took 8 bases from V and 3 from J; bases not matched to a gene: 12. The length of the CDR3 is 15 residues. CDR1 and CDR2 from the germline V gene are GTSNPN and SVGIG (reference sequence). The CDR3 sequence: CAHRPGLGGYNEQFF. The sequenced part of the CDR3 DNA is TGTGCCCACAGACCGGGACTAGGGGGCTACAATGAG.

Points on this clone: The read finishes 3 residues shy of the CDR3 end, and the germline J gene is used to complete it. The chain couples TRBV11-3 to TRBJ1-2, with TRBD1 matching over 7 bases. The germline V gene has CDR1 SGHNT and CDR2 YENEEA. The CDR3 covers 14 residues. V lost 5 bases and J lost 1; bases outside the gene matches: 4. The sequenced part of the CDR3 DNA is TGTGCCAGCAGCCCCAGACAGGGTAACTATGGC. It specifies CASSPRQGNYG. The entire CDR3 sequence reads CASSPRQGNYGYTF.

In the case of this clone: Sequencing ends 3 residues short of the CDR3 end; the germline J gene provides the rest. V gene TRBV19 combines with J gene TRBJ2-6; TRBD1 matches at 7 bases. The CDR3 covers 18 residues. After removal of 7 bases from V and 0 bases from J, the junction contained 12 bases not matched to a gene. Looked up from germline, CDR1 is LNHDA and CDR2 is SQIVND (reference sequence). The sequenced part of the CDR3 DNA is TGTGCCAGTAACCCGACAGGGTCCCTGATCTCTGGGGCCAACGTC. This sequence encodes CASNPTGSLISGANV. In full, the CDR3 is CASNPTGSLISGANVLTF.

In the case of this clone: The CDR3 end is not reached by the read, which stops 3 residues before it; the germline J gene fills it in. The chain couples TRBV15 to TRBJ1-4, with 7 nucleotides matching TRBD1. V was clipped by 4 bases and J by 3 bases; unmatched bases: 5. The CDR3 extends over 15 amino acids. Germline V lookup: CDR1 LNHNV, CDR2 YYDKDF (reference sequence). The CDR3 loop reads CATSKRDRSNEKLFF. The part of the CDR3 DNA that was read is TGTGCCACCAGCAAGAGGGACAGATCTAATGAAAAA.

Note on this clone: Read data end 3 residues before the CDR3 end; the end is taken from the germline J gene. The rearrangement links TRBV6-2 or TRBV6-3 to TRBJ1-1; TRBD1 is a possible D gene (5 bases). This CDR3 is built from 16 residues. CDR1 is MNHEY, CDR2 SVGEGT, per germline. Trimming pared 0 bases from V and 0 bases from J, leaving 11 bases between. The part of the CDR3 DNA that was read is TGTGCCAGCAGTTACTCATGGGGGGACGTGAACACTGAA. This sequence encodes CASSYSWGDVNTE. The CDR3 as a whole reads CASSYSWGDVNTEAFF.

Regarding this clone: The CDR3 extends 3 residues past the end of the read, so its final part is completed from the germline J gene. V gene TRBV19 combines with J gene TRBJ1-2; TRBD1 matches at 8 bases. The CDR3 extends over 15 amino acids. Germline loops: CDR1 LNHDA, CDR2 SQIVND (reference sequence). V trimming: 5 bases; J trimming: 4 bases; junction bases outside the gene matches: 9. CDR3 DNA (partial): TGTGCCAGTAGTGACCGACAGGGGATTGGCTATGGC. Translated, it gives CASSDRQGIGYG. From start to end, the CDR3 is CASSDRQGIGYGYTF.

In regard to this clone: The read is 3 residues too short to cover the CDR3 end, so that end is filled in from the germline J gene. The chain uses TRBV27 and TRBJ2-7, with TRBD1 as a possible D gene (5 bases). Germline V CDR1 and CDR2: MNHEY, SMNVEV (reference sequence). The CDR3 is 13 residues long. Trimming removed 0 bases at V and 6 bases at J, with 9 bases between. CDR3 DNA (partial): TGTGCCAGCAGTTTATCAGGGGTGAGCGAG. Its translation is CASSLSGVSE. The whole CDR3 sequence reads CASSLSGVSEQYF.

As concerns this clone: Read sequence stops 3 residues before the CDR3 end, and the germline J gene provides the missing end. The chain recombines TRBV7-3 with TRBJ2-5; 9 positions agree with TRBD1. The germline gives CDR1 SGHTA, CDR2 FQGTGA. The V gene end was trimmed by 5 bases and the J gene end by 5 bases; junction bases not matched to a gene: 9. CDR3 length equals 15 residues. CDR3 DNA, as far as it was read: TGTGCCAGCAGCCTAAGGGGGACAGGGATGGAGACC. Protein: CASSLRGTGMET. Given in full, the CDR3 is CASSLRGTGMETQYF.

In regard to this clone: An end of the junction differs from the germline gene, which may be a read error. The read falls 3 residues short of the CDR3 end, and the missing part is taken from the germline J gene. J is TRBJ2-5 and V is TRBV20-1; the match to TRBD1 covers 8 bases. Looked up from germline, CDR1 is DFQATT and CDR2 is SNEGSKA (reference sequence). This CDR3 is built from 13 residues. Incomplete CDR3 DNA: TGCAGTGCTGGAGACAGGGGAAAAGAGACC. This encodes CSAGDRGKET. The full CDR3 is CSAGDRGKETQYF.

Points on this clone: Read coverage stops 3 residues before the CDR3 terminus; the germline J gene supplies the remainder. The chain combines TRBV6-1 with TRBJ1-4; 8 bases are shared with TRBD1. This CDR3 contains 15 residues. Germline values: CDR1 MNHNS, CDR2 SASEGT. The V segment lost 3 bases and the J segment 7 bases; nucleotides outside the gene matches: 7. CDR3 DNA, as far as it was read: TGTGCCAGCAGTGAGGGCGGACAGGGCGGTGAAAAA. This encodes CASSEGGQGGEK. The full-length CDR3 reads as CASSEGGQGGEKLFF.

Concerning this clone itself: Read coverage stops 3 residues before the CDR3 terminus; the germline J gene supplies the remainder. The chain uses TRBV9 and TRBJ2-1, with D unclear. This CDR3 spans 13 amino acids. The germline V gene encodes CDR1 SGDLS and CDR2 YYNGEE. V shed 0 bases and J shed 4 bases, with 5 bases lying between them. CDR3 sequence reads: CASSVAVYNEQFF. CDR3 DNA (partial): TGTGCCAGCAGCGTAGCAGTATACAATGAG.

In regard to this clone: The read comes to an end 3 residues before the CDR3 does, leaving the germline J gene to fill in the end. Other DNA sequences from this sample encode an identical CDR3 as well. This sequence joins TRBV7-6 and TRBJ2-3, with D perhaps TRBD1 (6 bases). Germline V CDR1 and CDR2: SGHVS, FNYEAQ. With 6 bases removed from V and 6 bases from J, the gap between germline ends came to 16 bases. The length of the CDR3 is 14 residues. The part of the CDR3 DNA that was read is TGTGCCAGCAGTCGTGGGGGCCCCACGGATACG. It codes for CASSRGGPTDT. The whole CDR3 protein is CASSRGGPTDTQYF.

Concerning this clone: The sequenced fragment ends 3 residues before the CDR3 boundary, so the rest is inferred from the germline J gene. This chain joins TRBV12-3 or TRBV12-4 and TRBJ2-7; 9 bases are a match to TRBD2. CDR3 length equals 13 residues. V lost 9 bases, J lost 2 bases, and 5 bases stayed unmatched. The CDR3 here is CASSLAGPYEQYF. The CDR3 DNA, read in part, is TGTGCCAGTTCCCTAGCGGGACCCTACGAG.

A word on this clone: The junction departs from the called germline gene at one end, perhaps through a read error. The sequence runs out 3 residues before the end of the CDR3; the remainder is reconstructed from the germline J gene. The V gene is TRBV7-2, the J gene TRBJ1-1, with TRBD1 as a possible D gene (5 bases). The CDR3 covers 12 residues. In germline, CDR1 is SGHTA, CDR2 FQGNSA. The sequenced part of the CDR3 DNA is TGTGCCAGCAGCTATACCGGGACTGGA. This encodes CASSYTGTG. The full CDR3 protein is CASSYTGTGAFF.

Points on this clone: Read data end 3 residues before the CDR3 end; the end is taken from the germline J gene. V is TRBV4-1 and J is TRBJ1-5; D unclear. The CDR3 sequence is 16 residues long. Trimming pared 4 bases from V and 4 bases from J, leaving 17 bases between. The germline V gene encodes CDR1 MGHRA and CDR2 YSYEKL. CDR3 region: CASSPGQIQPNQPQHF. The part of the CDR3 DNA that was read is TGCGCCAGCAGCCCGGGTCAAATCCAGCCTAATCAGCCC.

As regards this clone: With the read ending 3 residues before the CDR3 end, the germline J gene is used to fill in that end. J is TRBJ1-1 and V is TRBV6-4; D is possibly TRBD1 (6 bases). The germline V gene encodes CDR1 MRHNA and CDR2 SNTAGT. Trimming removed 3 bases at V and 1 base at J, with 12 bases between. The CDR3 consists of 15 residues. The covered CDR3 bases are TGTGCCAGCAGTGAATCTTGGGGGCGGAACACTGAA. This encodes CASSESWGRNTE. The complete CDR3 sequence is CASSESWGRNTEAFF.

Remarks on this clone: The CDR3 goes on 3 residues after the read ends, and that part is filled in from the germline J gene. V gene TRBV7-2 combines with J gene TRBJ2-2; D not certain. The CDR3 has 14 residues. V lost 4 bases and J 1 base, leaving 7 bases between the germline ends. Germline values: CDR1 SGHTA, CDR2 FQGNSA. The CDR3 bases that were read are TGTGCCAGCAGCTCCAAGCGGAACACCGGGGAG. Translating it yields CASSSKRNTGE. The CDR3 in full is CASSSKRNTGELFF.

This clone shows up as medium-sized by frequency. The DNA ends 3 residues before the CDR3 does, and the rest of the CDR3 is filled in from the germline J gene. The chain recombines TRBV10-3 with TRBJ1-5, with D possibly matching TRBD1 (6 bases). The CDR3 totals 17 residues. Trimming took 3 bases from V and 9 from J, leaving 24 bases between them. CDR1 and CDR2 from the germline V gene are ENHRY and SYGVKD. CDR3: CAISDSRPGTYVWPQHF. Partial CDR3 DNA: TGTGCCATCAGTGACAGTCGTCCCGGGACATACGTTTGGCCC.

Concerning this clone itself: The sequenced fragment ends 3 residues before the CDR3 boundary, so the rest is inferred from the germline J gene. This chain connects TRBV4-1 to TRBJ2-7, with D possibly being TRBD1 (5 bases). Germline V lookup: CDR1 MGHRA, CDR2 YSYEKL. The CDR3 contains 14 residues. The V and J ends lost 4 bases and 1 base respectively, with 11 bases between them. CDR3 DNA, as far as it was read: TGCGCCAGCAGCCCCCAAGACAGATCCTACGAG. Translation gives CASSPQDRSYE. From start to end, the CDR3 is CASSPQDRSYEQYF.

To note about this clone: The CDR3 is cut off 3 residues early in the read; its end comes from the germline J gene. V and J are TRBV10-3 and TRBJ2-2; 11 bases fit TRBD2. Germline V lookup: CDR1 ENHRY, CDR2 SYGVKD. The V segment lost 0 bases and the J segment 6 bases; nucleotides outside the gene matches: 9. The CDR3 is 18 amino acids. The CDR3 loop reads CAISESETSGTRAGELFF. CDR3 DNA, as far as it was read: TGTGCCATCAGTGAGTCAGAGACTAGCGGGACCCGGGCCGGGGAG.

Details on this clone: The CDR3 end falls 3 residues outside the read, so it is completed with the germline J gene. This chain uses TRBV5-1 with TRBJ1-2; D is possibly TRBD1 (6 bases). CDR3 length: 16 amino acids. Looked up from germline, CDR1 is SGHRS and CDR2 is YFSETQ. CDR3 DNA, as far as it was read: TGCGCCAGCAGCTTGGGGCCACGGGACATGGACTGGGGC. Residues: CASSLGPRDMDWG. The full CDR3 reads CASSLGPRDMDWGYTF.